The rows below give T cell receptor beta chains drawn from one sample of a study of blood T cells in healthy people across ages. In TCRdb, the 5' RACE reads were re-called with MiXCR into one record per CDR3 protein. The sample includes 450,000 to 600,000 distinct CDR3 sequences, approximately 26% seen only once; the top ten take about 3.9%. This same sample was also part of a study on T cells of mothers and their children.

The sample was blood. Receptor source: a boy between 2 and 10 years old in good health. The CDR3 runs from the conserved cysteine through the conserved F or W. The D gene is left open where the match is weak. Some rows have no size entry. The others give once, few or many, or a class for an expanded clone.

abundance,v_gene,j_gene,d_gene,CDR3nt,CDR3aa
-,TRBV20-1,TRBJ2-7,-,TGCAGTGCTAGCGGCACGACCAGCTCCTACGAGCAGTACTTC,CSASGTTSSYEQYF
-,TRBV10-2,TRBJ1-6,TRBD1,TGCGCCAGCAACCTCGACAGGGTAGAATCACCCCTCCACTTT,CASNLDRVESPLHF
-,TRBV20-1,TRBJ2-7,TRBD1,TGCAGTGCAAGATTCCGGACAGGTCCGGGGGAGCAGTACTTC,CSARFRTGPGEQYF
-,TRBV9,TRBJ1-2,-,TGTGCCAGCAGCGTAGGGGGGCAGGGCCATGGCTACACCTTC,CASSVGGQGHGYTF
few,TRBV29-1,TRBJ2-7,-,TGCAGCGTTGTTCTTGGAGGGGGAAATTCCTACGAGCAGTACTTC,CSVVLGGGNSYEQYF
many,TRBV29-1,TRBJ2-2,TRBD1,TGCAGCGTTCTTGACAGGGGGCTACGTCCCGGGGAGCTGTTTTTT,CSVLDRGLRPGELFF
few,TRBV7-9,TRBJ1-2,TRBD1,TGTGCCAGCAGCAAAAACCCGGGACAGGGGTATGGCTACACCTTC,CASSKNPGQGYGYTF
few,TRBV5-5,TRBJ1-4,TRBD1,TGTGCCAGCAGCTTGGGGGCAGGGGGGAAACTGTTTTTT,CASSLGAGGKLFF
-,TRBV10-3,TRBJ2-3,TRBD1,TGTGCCACCCTGGACAGGGGAACAGATACGCAGTATTTT,CATLDRGTDTQYF
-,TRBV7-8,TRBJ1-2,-,TGTGCCAGCAGCTTGGCGGAGCATAACTATGGCTACACCTTC,CASSLAEHNYGYTF
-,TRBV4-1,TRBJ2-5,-,TGCGCCAGCAGCTCCGGGTCCGCGGAGACCCAGTACTTC,CASSSGSAETQYF
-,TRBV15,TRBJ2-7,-,TGTGCCACCAGCAGAGGACAGAAAACCTACGAGCAGTACTTC,CATSRGQKTYEQYF
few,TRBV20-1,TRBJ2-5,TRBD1,TGCAGTGCCACGACCCAGGGGGCGAAGACCCAGTACTTC,CSATTQGAKTQYF
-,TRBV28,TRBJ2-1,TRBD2,TGTGCCAGCAGTTGGGCTAGCGGCGACAATGAGCAGTTCTTC,CASSWASGDNEQFF
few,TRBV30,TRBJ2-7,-,TGTGCCTGGAGCGCCTCCTACGAGCAGTACTTC,CAWSASYEQYF
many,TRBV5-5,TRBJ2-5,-,TGTGCCAGCAGCTTTCGGACTAAAGAGACCCAGTACTTC,CASSFRTKETQYF
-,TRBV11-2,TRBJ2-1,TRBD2,TGTGTCAGCAGTCCGACCGGGACTAGCTATACCAATGGGCAGTTCTTC,CVSSPTGTSYTNGQFF
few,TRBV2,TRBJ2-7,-,TGTGCCAGCAGATACATGATCGAGCAGTACTTC,CASRYMIEQYF
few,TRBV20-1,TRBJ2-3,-,TGCAGTGCTCCCGGGATTAACTGGGGGGACAATTCCATAGATACGCAGTATTTT,CSAPGINWGDNSIDTQYF
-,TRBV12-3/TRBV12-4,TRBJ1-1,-,TGTGCCAGCAGTTTGGGGCGGACGGGTGAGTCTGAAGCTTTCTTT,CASSLGRTGESEAFF
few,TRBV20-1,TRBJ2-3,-,TGCAGTGCTAGAGGTCTCTTAAATGGCGCCGATACGCAGTATTTT,CSARGLLNGADTQYF
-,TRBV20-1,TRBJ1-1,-,TGCAGTGCTACGACCACTGAAGCTTTCTTT,CSATTTEAFF
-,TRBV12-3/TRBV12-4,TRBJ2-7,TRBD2,TGTGCCAGCAGTTTGGGCGGGAGGGGGGCCCAGTACTTC,CASSLGGRGAQYF
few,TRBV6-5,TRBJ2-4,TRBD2,TGTGCCAGCTCCCCGGCTAGCGGATCTTCCAAAAACATTCAGTACTTC,CASSPASGSSKNIQYF
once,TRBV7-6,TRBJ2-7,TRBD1,TGTGCCAGCAGCTTAGATGCAGGGGGCGGCGAGCAGTACTTC,CASSLDAGGGEQYF
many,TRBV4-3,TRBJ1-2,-,TGCGCCAGCAGCCAAGGCATTGACCCATTACAGGGACGAGGAGGCTACACCTTC,CASSQGIDPLQGRGGYTF
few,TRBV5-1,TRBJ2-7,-,TGCGCCAGCAGCTTGGGAGGGGCGGTGTACGAGCAGTACTTC,CASSLGGAVYEQYF
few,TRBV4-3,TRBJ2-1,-,TGCGCCAATCTTGACAGCCGGGGCGACAATGAGCAGTTCTTC,CANLDSRGDNEQFF
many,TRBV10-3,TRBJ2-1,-,TGTGCCACCACGGGTTCCCCCAATGAGCAGTTCTTC,CATTGSPNEQFF
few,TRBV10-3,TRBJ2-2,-,TGTGCCGTCCCGGCCTCGCAAGACACCGGGGAGCTGTTTTTT,CAVPASQDTGELFF
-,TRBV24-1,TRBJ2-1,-,TGTGCCACCAGTGATTCAGGGTGGGGTGAGCAGTTCTTC,CATSDSGWGEQFF
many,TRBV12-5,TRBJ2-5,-,TGTGCTAGTTGCCGGTTGGACCCCAGTAAGGAGACCCAGTACTTC,CASCRLDPSKETQYF
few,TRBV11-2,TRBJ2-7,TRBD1,TGTGCCGGCAGCTTAAACAGGGGAAGCTCCTACGAGCAGTACTTC,CAGSLNRGSSYEQYF
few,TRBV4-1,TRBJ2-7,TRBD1,TGCGCCAGCAGCCAAGTCAGGGACAGCTCCTACGAGCAGTACTTC,CASSQVRDSSYEQYF
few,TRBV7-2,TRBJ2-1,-,TGTGCCAGCACCACGCAGGGACCTCTCAGTGAGCAGTTCTTC,CASTTQGPLSEQFF
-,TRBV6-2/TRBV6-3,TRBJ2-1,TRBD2,TGTGCCAGCAGGGCTAGCGGGAGCTCCTACAATGAGCAGTTCTTC,CASRASGSSYNEQFF
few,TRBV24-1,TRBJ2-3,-,TGTGCCACCAGTGATGGCGGACAACCATCAGATACGCAGTATTTT,CATSDGGQPSDTQYF
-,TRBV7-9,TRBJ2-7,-,TGTGCCAGCAGCTTACACGACAGTCTTTACGAGCAGTACTTC,CASSLHDSLYEQYF
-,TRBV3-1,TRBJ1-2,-,TGTGCCAGCAGCCAAGCAGACGGAGACTACTATGGCTACACCTTC,CASSQADGDYYGYTF
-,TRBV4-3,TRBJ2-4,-,TGCGCCAGCAGCCAAGAGCGAGGTGCAGCCAAAAACATTCAGTACTTC,CASSQERGAAKNIQYF
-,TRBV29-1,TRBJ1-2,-,TGCAGCGTTGAACCGGGCCAAATAGCGGGCTACACCTTC,CSVEPGQIAGYTF
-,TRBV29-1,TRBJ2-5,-,TGCAGCCTGTCACAGAACCAAGAGACCCAGTACTTC,CSLSQNQETQYF
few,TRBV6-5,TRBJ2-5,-,TGTGCCAGCAGTCGGATGACAGCCTACCAAGAGACCCAGTACTTC,CASSRMTAYQETQYF
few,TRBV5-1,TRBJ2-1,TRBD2,TGCGCCAGCGGGGACTACGATGAGCAGTTCTTC,CASGDYDEQFF